This T cell receptor beta chain is from a study of regulatory T cells in long-lasting Graves disease (dated by TCRdb to 2020 to 2023). Regarding the research as a whole: In the newly diagnosed Graves' disease group, patients had been taking antithyroid drugs for less than 3 months. Patients with persistent Graves' disease were compared with patients with newly diagnosed Graves' disease using TCR sequencing and RNA sequencing of peripheral blood. A total of roughly 33 samples underwent TCR sequencing: approximately 13 from persistent and around 20 from newly diagnosed Graves' disease patients. The study was registered as a clinical trial and conducted in China. Study-wide findings and limitations: Sequencing and analysis were limited to the TCR beta chain. TRBV28, TRBJ1-2 and TRBJ2-5 were preferentially used in persistent disease, while TRBV20-1 and TRBJ2-1 were favored in newly diagnosed disease. A larger number of public clonotypes was shared among persistent patients (approximately 3,000) than among newly diagnosed patients (roughly 1,000). The authors acknowledged the small sample size as a limitation that may reduce accuracy. Only peripheral blood was studied, because thyroid tissue, the primary lesion, was inaccessible. Compared with newly diagnosed patients, patients with persistent Graves' disease had lower TCR Shannon entropy and fewer highly expanded clones, which suggests clonal expansion.

Explained via the paper, the time point label denotes: newly diagnosed GD, antithyroid drugs for less than 3 months. For both TCR sequencing and RNA sequencing, RNA was extracted from PBMCs using TRIzol. The diagnosis of Graves' disease followed American Thyroid Association guidelines. Recruitment of patients was carried out at an endocrinology department in Xi'an, China. From each patient, around 9.3 milliliters of peripheral blood was collected into an EDTA anticoagulant tube. Ficoll Paque Plus density gradient separation was used to isolate PBMCs, and no further T cell sorting was done. RNA quality was checked with an Agilent 2100 Bioanalyzer and agarose gel, and concentration with a NanoDrop 2000. Library preparation employed multiplex PCR. The sample was run on an Illumina HiSeq 4000. iRepertoire HTBI primers and Arm-PCR amplification of CDR3 regions were used to construct TCR beta libraries. PCR products were gel purified before sequencing. As for the authors' bioinformatics: Gene usage analysis of CDR3 amino acid clonotypes relied on the approximately 62 TRBV and 15 or so TRBJ segments identified across samples. COPE and FqMerger were used to merge filtered high-quality paired reads into contigs. BLAST was used to align contigs to the IMGT TRBV, TRBD and TRBJ reference genes, and CDR3 was defined following IMGT. Any clonotype with a frequency above 0.1% was classified as a highly expanded clone. Shannon entropy was used to measure repertoire diversity, and the Gini coefficient was used to measure V-J evenness. A clonotype found in more than one individual was treated as public. Clones were called with MiXCR by TCRdb after fastp trimmed the public reads at Q25, and only in-frame beta chains were retained. CDR3 protein duplicates are merged, each entry listing the most common genes and DNA. None of the V and J calls come from the authors' own analysis; TCRdb made them. This sample lists approximately 540,000 distinct CDR3 sequences; 12% were detected once. The biggest ten clones account for 8% to 10% of the sample.

In this sample, this clonotype turned up many times. This clone's antigen is unknown. The sample holds no much larger clone one base away, and base qualities are not on file. The cysteine opens and the phenylalanine closes a CDR3 of 17 amino acids. Here the CDR3 DNA is all that survives: 51 bases in frame from base 1. CDR1 and CDR2, looked up from the germline V gene, are SQVTM and ANQGSEA. The V end gives up 6 bases and the J end 3 bases, leaving 11 bases in the junction not matched to a gene. These data also formed part of another study, on T cells in Graves' hyperthyroidism and ophthalmopathy. As the second publication notes: Graves' hyperthyroidism was defined as stable when no progression to ophthalmopathy occurred over 18 months of follow-up. The hyperthyroidism patients were between 18 and 65 years old and newly diagnosed, with a disease duration of less than 2 months. Any patient with an uncontrolled infection, another autoimmune disease, pregnancy or lactation was excluded. Diagnoses were established on the basis of clinical symptoms, serum thyroxine and TRAb, thyroid ultrasound, and orbital computed tomography. The first round of RT-PCR for the TCR CDR3 was performed with the HTBI primer set and the Qiagen OneStep RT-PCR kit. Most expanded thyroid clonotypes (frequency above 0.001) were also detected in blood, suggesting blood repertoires may reflect thyroid immune responses. A model built on a 13 V-J signature distinguished ophthalmopathy from stable hyperthyroidism, reaching around 88% sensitivity and about 81% specificity in cross-validation and 80%/75% in testing. In validation, progression to ophthalmopathy was predicted by the model with around 71% sensitivity and 72.22% specificity, a median of around 6.5 months before onset. TCR V-J signatures able to tell the groups apart were searched for in a discovery cohort of 95 or so patients, of whom more than 40 had Graves' ophthalmopathy and 55 to 65 had stable Graves' hyperthyroidism. Prospective prediction of ophthalmopathy was tested in an independent validation cohort of some 20 hyperthyroidism patients and 15 to 17 patients who later progressed to ophthalmopathy. The roughly 94 discovery patients were randomly split 7:3 into training and test sets. In six Graves' hyperthyroidism patients, the study also compared T-cell repertoires from thyroid tissue with T-cell repertoires from blood. Following sampling, methimazole starting at 30 mg daily was given to hyperthyroidism patients, and high-dose intravenous methylprednisolone was given to ophthalmopathy patients. A second multiplex PCR round built the libraries, followed by size selection and purification. Paired-end sequencing of the libraries was performed with 100 bp reads on an Illumina HiSeq2000. SOAPnuke was used to process the raw data, with reads discarded if the reads contained adapters or uncalled bases, had a mean Phred below 15, or lacked an exact constant-primer or identifier match. COPE v1.2.5 was used to merge high-quality paired reads, and clonotypes were defined as unique nucleotide sequences. MiTCR v1.1 was used to align the clonotypes against IMGT TRBV, TRBD and TRBJ reference segments. The analysis was restricted to V-J combinations with a frequency above 0.0001, which together covered 99% to 99.2% of the repertoires. The TCS score was defined as the ratio of F50 (clonal expansion) to E x V (chaos), calculated using BLOSUM62-based TCRdist between CDR3 peptides within each V-J. Welch's t-statistics and random forest reduced approximately 520 V-J features to fewer than 15, which were used in a naive Bayes classifier (R e1071). No statistical method was used to fix the sample size in advance, and group allocation was not hidden from the investigators. TCR Vbeta CDR3 sequencing of 135 peripheral blood samples (43 ophthalmopathy, some 75 hyperthyroidism and approximately 17 progressor patients) is reported in the paper.

This specimen was peripheral blood mononuclear cells (PBMCs), taken at new diagnosis, from a patient treated with antithyroid drugs. This receptor chain uses TRBV29-1 and TRBJ2-3; TRBD2 lines up with 14 middle nucleotides. The clonotype was recovered from a woman in her twenties or thirties with Graves disease. Donor details come from another sample of the same person, matched by shared clones. The CDR3 protein sequence reads: CSVTGTSGSGATDTQYF. The nucleotide sequence reads as follows: TGCAGCGTAACCGGGACTAGCGGGAGTGGGGCGACAGATACGCAGTATTTT.